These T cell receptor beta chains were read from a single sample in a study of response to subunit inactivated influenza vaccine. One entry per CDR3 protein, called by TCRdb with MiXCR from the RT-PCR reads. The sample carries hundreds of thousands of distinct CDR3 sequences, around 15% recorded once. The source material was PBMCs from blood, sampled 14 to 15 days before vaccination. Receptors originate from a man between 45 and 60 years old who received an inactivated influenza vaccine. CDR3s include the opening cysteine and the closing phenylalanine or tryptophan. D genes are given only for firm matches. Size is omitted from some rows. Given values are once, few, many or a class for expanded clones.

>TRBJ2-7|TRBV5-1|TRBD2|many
CASSGLANSYEQYF
TGCGCCAGCAGCGGACTAGCGAACTCCTACGAGCAGTACTTC
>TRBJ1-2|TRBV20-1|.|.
CSARDRSEGYTF
TGCAGTGCTAGAGATCGATCTGAGGGCTACACCTTC
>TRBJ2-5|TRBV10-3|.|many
CAISEGKETQYF
TGTGCCATCAGTGAGGGAAAAGAGACCCAGTACTTC
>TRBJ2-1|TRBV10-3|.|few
CAISERVVKVLNYNEQFF
TGTGCCATCAGTGAGAGGGTGGTTAAGGTTCTGAACTACAATGAGCAGTTCTTC
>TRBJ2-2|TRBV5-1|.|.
CASSLAYGTPTGELFF
TGCGCCAGCAGCTTGGCCTATGGCACCCCCACCGGGGAGCTGTTTTTT
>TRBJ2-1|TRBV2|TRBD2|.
CASRRTSESSYNEQFF
TGTGCCAGCAGACGGACTAGCGAGAGCTCCTACAATGAGCAGTTCTTC
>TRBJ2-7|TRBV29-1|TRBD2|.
CSAAGASGSYYEQYF
TGCAGCGCCGCGGGGGCTAGCGGGAGTTACTACGAGCAGTACTTC
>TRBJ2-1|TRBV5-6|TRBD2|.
CASSYRTSGTYNEQFF
TGTGCCAGCAGCTACCGGACTAGCGGGACTTACAATGAGCAGTTCTTC
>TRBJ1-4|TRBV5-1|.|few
CASSFDLRIEKLFF
TGCGCCAGCAGCTTCGACCTAAGGATTGAAAAACTGTTTTTT
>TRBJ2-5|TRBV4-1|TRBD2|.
CASSPDEVAGGSRRGETQYF
TGCGCCAGCAGCCCCGACGAAGTGGCGGGGGGCAGTCGGAGGGGTGAGACCCAGTACTTC
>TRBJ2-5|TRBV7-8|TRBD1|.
CASSIYRGQETQYF
TGTGCCAGCAGCATTTACAGGGGGCAAGAGACCCAGTACTTC
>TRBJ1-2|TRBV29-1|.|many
CSAGATGPGYGYTF
TGCAGCGCCGGGGCTACAGGGCCCGGCTATGGCTACACCTTC
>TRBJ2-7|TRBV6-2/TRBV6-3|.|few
CASSYFDAENYEQYF
TGTGCCAGCAGCTACTTCGACGCGGAGAACTACGAGCAGTACTTC
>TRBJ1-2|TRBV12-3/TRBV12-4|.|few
CASRVTPGGYGYTF
TGTGCCAGCAGAGTTACTCCGGGCGGCTATGGCTACACCTTC
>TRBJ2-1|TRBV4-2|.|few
CASSQIGGSYNEQFF
TGTGCCAGCAGCCAAATTGGAGGGTCCTACAATGAGCAGTTCTTC
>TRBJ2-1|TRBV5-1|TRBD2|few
CASSLDSASGRAVNNEQFF
TGCGCCAGCAGCTTGGACTCGGCTAGCGGGAGGGCCGTCAACAATGAGCAGTTCTTC
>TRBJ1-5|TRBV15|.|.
CATTQAYSNQPQHF
TGTGCCACTACCCAGGCATATAGCAATCAGCCCCAGCATTTT
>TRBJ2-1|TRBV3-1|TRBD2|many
CASRNPSGRNNNEQFF
TGTGCCAGCAGGAACCCAAGCGGGAGAAACAACAATGAGCAGTTCTTC